These 9 T cell receptor beta chains were sequenced from one sample in a study of T cell responses to AZD1222 COVID-19 vaccine. Profiled with immunoSEQ multiplex PCR; TCRdb holds only in-frame clones, not every one. The sample carries around 120,000 clones, 70% to 90% recorded once. This sample comprised peripheral blood, obtained on day 0 of AZD1222 vaccination. Every receptor here comes from an adult in good health.

The chain is built from TRBV6-5 and TRBJ2-7; D gene unclear. The CDR3 has 14 amino acids. CDR1 is MNHEY, CDR2 SVGAGI, per germline. Trimming pared 8 bases from V and 2 bases from J, leaving 16 bases between. CDR3 nucleotides: TGTGCCAGCTCGACACGCGGTAGTACCTACGAGCAGTACTTC. It specifies CASSTRGSTYEQYF.

The V call is TRBV5-1, the J call TRBJ1-1; 11 bases match TRBD1. The CDR3 has 17 residues. The V segment lost 5 bases and the J segment 2 bases; nucleotides outside the gene matches: 11. In germline, CDR1 is SGHRS, CDR2 YFSETQ. The CDR3 nucleotides are TGCGCCAGCAGACCTGGGGACAGGGGGATGGATAACACTGAAGCTTTCTTT. Translated, it gives CASRPGDRGMDNTEAFF.

The chain carries TRBV6-2 or TRBV6-3 and TRBJ1-3; the D is unclear. CDR1 is MNHEY and CDR2 is SVGEGT in the germline V gene. The CDR3 extends over 19 amino acids. V was cut by 6 bases and J by 2 bases, with 26 bases left in between. CDR3 bases: TGTGCCAGCAGCCCTGCCCTCTGGCAGATCCGCAAGGCTGGAAACACCATATATTTT. Translated: CASSPALWQIRKAGNTIYF.

The chain carries TRBV4-1 and TRBJ1-4; 8 bases line up with TRBD1. The ends lost 0 bases at V and 7 bases at J; junction bases unmatched: 10. This CDR3 region has 17 residues. Germline values: CDR1 MGHRA, CDR2 YSYEKL. Written as DNA, the CDR3 is TGCGCCAGCAGCCAAGATCGATGGAGAACAGGGGGTGAAAAACTGTTTTTT. It translates to CASSQDRWRTGGEKLFF.

The V and J genes are TRBV27 and TRBJ2-1, with a weak D call TRBD2 (7 bases). V lost 2 bases, J lost 4 bases, and 15 bases lay in between. The CDR3 length is 16 residues. Looked up from germline, CDR1 is MNHEY and CDR2 is SMNVEV (reference sequence). The CDR3 spells CASSLRGGGGYNEQFF. In DNA, the CDR3 is TGTGCCAGCAGTTTAAGAGGGGGAGGGGGTTACAATGAGCAGTTCTTC.

The chain has TRBV27 and TRBJ1-1; possibly TRBD1 for D (5 bases). CDR1 is MNHEY and CDR2 is SMNVEV in the germline V gene (reference sequence). The CDR3 sequence is 13 residues long. Trimming stripped 5 bases from V and 2 bases from J, with 9 bases between. The CDR3 region has the DNA TGTGCCAGCAGTCACGGGGGTAACACTGAAGCTTTCTTT. Protein: CASSHGGNTEAFF.

This chain links TRBV29-1 with TRBJ1-1; D may be TRBD1 (5 bases). Germline V gene sequence: CDR1 SQVTM, CDR2 ANQGSEA. This CDR3 is 12 amino acids long. The V end lost 5 bases, the J end lost 2 bases, and 9 bases lay between the germline ends. CDR3 coding DNA: TGCAGCGTTCGAGGGGTTAACACTGAAGCTTTCTTT. As protein: CSVRGVNTEAFF.

The J gene is TRBJ1-1, the V gene TRBV5-8; D uncertain. The V gene lost 5 bases and the J gene lost 4 bases, with 12 bases spanning the gap. The CDR3 contains 13 residues. CDR1 is SGHTS and CDR2 is YDEGEE in the germline V gene. DNA for the CDR3: TGTGCCAGCAGTATTAGTTGGTCCACTGAAGCTTTCTTT. Translation: CASSISWSTEAFF.

The rearrangement joins TRBV4-3 to TRBJ1-6; 7 bases align to TRBD1. The length of the CDR3 is 16 residues. V was pared by 0 bases and J by 9 bases, with 8 bases of the junction left unmatched. Germline CDR1 reads LGHNA; CDR2 reads YSLEER. The CDR3 DNA follows: TGCGCCAGCAGCCAAGATTGGGAACAGGGGACTTCACCCCTCCACTTT. It specifies CASSQDWEQGTSPLHF.